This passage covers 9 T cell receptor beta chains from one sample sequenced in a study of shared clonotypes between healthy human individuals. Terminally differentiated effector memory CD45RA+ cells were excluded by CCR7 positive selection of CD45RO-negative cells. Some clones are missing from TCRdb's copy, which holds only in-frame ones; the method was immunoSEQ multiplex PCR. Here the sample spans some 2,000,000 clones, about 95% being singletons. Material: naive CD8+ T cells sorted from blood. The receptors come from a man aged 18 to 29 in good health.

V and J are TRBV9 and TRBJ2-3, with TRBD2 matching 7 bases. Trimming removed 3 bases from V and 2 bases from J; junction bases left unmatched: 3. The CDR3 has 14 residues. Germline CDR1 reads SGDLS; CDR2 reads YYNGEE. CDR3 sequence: CASSAGLVTDTQYF. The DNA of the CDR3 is TGTGCCAGCAGCGCAGGACTAGTCACAGATACGCAGTATTTT. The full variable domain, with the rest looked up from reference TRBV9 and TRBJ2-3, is DSGVTQTPKHLITATGQRVTLRCSPRSGDLSVYWYQQSLDQGLQFLIQYYNGEERAKGNILERFSAQQFPDLHSELNLSSLELGDSALYFCASSAGLVTDTQYFGPGTRLTVL.

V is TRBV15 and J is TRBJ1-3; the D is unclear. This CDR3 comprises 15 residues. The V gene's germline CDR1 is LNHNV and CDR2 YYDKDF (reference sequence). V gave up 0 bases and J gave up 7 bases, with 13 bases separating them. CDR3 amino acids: CATSRDLGSFNTIYF. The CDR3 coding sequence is TGTGCCACCAGCAGAGATCTGGGTTCATTTAACACCATATATTTT.

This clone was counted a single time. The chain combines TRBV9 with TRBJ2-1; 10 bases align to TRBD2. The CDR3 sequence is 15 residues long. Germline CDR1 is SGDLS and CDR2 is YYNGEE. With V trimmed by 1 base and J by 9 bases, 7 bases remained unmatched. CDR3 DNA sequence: TGTGCCAGCAGCGTATACCTAGCGGGAGACGGTGAGCAGTTCTTC. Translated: CASSVYLAGDGEQFF. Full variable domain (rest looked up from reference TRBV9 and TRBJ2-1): DSGVTQTPKHLITATGQRVTLRCSPRSGDLSVYWYQQSLDQGLQFLIQYYNGEERAKGNILERFSAQQFPDLHSELNLSSLELGDSALYFCASSVYLAGDGEQFFGPGTRLTVL.

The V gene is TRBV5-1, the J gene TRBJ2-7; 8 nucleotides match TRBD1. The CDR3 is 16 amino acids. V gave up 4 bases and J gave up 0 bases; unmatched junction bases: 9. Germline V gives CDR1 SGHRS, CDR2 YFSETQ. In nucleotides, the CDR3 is TGCGCCAGCAGCCAGACGTGGACAGGGAACTCCTACGAGCAGTACTTC. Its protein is CASSQTWTGNSYEQYF. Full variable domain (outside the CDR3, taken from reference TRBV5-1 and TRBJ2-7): KAGVTQTPRYLIKTRGQQVTLSCSPISGHRSVSWYQQTPGQGLQFLFEYFSETQRNKGNFPGRFSGRQFSNSRSEMNVSTLELGDSALYLCASSQTWTGNSYEQYFGPGTRLTVT.

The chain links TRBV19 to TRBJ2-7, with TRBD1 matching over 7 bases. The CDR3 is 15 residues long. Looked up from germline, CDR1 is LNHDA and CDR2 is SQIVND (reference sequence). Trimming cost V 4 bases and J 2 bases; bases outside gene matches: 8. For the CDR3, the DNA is TGTGCCAGTAGTAACAATCGGGACAGCCCCTACGAGCAGTACTTC. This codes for CASSNNRDSPYEQYF.

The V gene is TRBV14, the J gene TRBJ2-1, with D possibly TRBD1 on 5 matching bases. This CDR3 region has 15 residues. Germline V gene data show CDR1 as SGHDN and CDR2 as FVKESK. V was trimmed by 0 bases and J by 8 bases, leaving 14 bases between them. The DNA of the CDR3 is TGTGCCAGCAGCCAAGAGTTTCAGGGTTTGGATGAGCAGTTCTTC. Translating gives CASSQEFQGLDEQFF.

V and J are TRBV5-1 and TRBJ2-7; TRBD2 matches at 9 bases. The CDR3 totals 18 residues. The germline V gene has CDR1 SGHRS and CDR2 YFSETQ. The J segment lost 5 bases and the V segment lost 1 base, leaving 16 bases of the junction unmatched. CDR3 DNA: TGCGCCAGCAGCTTGCTCTCTTTGGCTAGCGGGATAGGCAACGAGCAGTACTTC. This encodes CASSLLSLASGIGNEQYF. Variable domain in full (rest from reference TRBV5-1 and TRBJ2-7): KAGVTQTPRYLIKTRGQQVTLSCSPISGHRSVSWYQQTPGQGLQFLFEYFSETQRNKGNFPGRFSGRQFSNSRSEMNVSTLELGDSALYLCASSLLSLASGIGNEQYFGPGTRLTVT.

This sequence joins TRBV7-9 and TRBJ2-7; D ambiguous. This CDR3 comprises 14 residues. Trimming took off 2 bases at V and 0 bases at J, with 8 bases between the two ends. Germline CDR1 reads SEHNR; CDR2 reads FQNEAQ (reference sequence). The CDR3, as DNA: TGTGCCAGCAGCTTACTGGATGACTCCTACGAGCAGTACTTC. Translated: CASSLLDDSYEQYF.

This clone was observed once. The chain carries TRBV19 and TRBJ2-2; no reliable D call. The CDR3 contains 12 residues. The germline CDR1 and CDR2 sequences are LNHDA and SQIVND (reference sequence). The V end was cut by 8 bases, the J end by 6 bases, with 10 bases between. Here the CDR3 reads CASCDFPGELFF. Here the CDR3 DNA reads TGTGCCAGTTGCGACTTTCCCGGGGAGCTGTTTTTT.